The rows below give T cell receptor beta chains drawn from one sample of a study of OX40 agonist ivuxolimab in advanced cancers. Profiling relied on immunoSEQ multiplex PCR, and the TCRdb table lists in-frame clones only, not all of them. The sample records about 46,000 clones, around 92% being singletons. This specimen consisted of CD4+ or CD8+ T cells sorted from blood, obtained in a trial of the OX40 agonist ivuxolimab. The receptors were gathered from an adult with an advanced solid tumor such as melanoma, head and neck, liver or kidney cancer. Each CDR3 is given with its conserved first and last residue. A row's size may be missing; if present it is once, few, many or a size class.

>NA|TRBJ2-7|TRBV4-2
CASSLEVGSYEQYF
>NA|TRBJ1-1|TRBV13
CASSPRGLMNTEAFF
>NA|TRBJ2-3|TRBV7-8
CASRFSGGVTSTDTQYF
>once|TRBJ2-7|TRBV28
CASERANYEQYF
>few|TRBJ2-2|TRBV19
CAVETITGELFF
>NA|TRBJ2-7|TRBV6-5
CASSVLAISYEQYF
>NA|TRBJ1-5|TRBV30
CAWSVSGNQPQHF
>NA|TRBJ2-3|TRBV11-3
CASSFERSYTDTQYF
>NA|TRBJ2-7|TRBV6-5
CASSYSSSREQYF
>few|TRBJ2-1|TRBV6-6
CATEKQGYEQFF
>once|TRBJ2-2|TRBV9
CASSLTETEGGELFF
>NA|TRBJ2-1|TRBV27
CASSLGTGGHNEQFF
>NA|TRBJ1-5|TRBV9
CASSVGGLNQPQHF
>NA|TRBJ2-7|TRBV7-8
CASSLATYEQYF
>medium-sized|TRBJ1-4|TRBV6-1
CASSEGTGFEKLFF
>NA|TRBJ2-2|TRBV6-5
CASSYSAYFITGELFF
>NA|TRBJ1-1|TRBV6-5
CASIYGEEAFF
>NA|TRBJ2-7|TRBV27
CASSLELYGYEQYF
>NA|TRBJ1-2|TRBV5-4
CASSQENHRDGYTF
>NA|TRBJ1-1|TRBV19
CASSIGGAGNTEAFF
>NA|TRBJ1-1|TRBV10-2
CASSEGVTEAFF
>NA|TRBJ1-2|TRBV13
CASSSAGEVDGYTF
>medium-sized|TRBJ1-4|TRBV25-1
CASSWTGEYEKLFF
>NA|TRBJ2-5|TRBV9
CASSVYEIGETQYF
>NA|TRBJ1-2|TRBV5-5
CASSWVTGSNYGYTF
>NA|TRBJ2-1|TRBV4-1
CASSQVPSGSGYEQFF
>few|TRBJ1-1|TRBV2
CASKTWRGNTEAFF
>NA|TRBJ2-2|TRBV13
CASSLHTLGTGELFF
>NA|TRBJ2-7|TRBV5-8
CASSLSGQGHEQYF
>NA|TRBJ1-1|TRBV4-3
CASSPLGPPAGTEAFF
>NA|TRBJ2-7|TRBV15
CATSREARGNSYEQYF
>NA|TRBJ2-7|TRBV11-3
CASSLGDYEQYF
>NA|TRBJ2-1|TRBV12-5
CASVSGAAVYNEQFF
>NA|TRBJ2-3|TRBV5-1
CASSPEGGYTDTQYF
>NA|TRBJ2-1|TRBV6-5
CASSYGTGDYNEQFF
>NA|TRBJ2-7|TRBV30
CAWTSVGSSYEQYF
>NA|TRBJ1-1|TRBV4-3
CASSQIQHTEAFF
>NA|TRBJ1-1|TRBV6-6
CASSVGQGTTEAFF
>once|TRBJ1-2|TRBV27
CASSLSWGRDYGYTF
>NA|TRBJ1-5|TRBV6-1
CASIRQPYSNQPQHF
>once|TRBJ2-1|TRBV19
CASSIRAEPYNEQFF
>NA|TRBJ1-2|TRBV5-5
CASSSLGGFGYTF
>NA|TRBJ2-3|TRBV9
CASSVVGTARLTDTQYF
>NA|TRBJ1-2|TRBV30
CAWMPHSYGYTF
>NA|TRBJ2-3|TRBV9
CASSVEEAGGLTDTQYF
>NA|TRBJ1-2|TRBV7-9
CASSRRRDRVYGYTF